Reported below is one T cell receptor beta chain. This entry comes from a study of blood T cell repertoires in COVID-19. Overall study: Sites in the United States, Italy and Spain provided acute and convalescent COVID-19 samples. From T cells, B-cell-depleted T cells, or PBMCs came the material, which was cDNA or gDNA.

The CDR3 totals 12 residues. V was clipped by 8 bases and J by 8 bases; unmatched bases: 5. Per the germline V gene, CDR1 is LNHDA and CDR2 is SQIVND (reference sequence). As processed by the authors: Reference gene primer amplification gave estimated nucleated cell counts. TCRdb's copy holds only in-frame clones and misses some; the assay was immunoSEQ multiplex PCR. V, J and clone size are those of that table, while D and trimming were read from the DNA. The table records about 190,000 clones, around 80% of them present only once. Sequencing was carried out using peripheral blood. This chain links TRBV19 with TRBJ2-2, with 7 bases aligning to TRBD1. This TCR derives from a woman at least 80 years old with active or convalescent COVID-19. The CDR3 region is CASAGGSGELFF. For the CDR3, the DNA is TGTGCCAGTGCAGGGGGTTCTGGGGAGCTGTTTTTT.